The sequence of this TCR beta chain was determined in a study of T cell repertoires in aging, cancer and after chemotherapy. Study in general: Clear clonal overlap appeared across healthy donor samples taken over several months to years.

This clonotype was counted a few times. Its antigen is currently unknown. Peripheral blood genomic DNA, not sorted cells or RNA, was the template. Germline CDR1 GTSNPN, CDR2 SVGIG (reference sequence). This CDR3 has 12 residues. The germline V and J ends were trimmed by 4 bases and 7 bases, with 11 bases remaining between them. General study findings and limits: In healthy donors, age-related TCR diversity loss mainly reflected lost richness. Rebound thymic output was suggested by rising median generation probability during chemotherapy in each cancer cohort. The repertoire data cannot show anything about immunological memory following chemotherapy.

Multiplex touch-down PCR with TRB-A/B primers amplified rearranged V-D-J TRB sequences. One entry per CDR3 protein, called by TCRdb with MiXCR from the multiplex PCR reads. This sample has over 10,000 distinct CDR3 sequences; under 30% occur once, and the top ten carry about 3%. The rearrangement links TRBV30 to TRBJ2-1, with D maybe TRBD2 (5 bases). Sequenced material: blood. The receptor was isolated from a human donor in good health. CDR3 amino acids: CAWTSTSNEQFF. DNA for the CDR3: TGTGCCTGGACCTCTACTAGTAATGAGCAGTTCTTC.